Included here is one T cell receptor beta chain sequence, with context. What it recognizes is unknown. In the PCR, 60 Vbeta and 13 Jbeta primers were used. TCRdb's table, derived via immunoSEQ multiplex PCR, lists solely in-frame clones and lacks some. The sample consists of over 200,000 clones, about 85% of them appearing once. Germline-derived CDR1 and CDR2 are MNHEY and SMNVEV (reference sequence). The CDR3 length is 12 residues. V was pared by 5 bases and J by 6 bases, with 0 bases of the junction left unmatched. This sample is drawn from a study of cytomegalovirus exposure and HLA in healthy donors. Study-level background: A prior analysis found about 120 million unique TCR beta sequences from around 190 million T cells. General study findings and limits: A previous analysis found most TCR beta V segments productive roughly 87% or roughly 30% of the time. An analysis was carried out later, and it reportedly showed fewer N-insertions in an Asian-associated ancestry cluster than the roughly 700-donor mean. Some V segments (TRBV6-2 and TRBV6-3 among them) were excluded as indistinguishable.

The sample comprised PBMCs. This chain connects TRBV27 to TRBJ1-2; 10 nucleotides match TRBD1. The TCR comes from a human donor in good health. DNA for the CDR3: TGTGCCAGCAGTGGGACAGGGGATGGCTACACCTTC. Protein product: CASSGTGDGYTF.